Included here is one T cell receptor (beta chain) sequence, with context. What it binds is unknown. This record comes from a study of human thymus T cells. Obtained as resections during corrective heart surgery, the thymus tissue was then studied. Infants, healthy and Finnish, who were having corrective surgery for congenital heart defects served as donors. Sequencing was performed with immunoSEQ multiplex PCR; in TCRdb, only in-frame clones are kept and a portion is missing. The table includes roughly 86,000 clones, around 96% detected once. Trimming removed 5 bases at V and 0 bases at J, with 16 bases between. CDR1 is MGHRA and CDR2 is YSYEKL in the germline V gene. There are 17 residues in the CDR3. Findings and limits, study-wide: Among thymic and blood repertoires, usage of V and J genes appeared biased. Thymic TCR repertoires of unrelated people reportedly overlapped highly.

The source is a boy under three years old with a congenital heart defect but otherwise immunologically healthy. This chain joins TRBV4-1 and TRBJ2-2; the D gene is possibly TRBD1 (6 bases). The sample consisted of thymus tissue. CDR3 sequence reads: CASSTLEGVPNTGELFF. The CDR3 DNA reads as TGCGCCAGCAGCACACTAGAGGGGGTCCCGAACACCGGGGAGCTGTTTTTT.